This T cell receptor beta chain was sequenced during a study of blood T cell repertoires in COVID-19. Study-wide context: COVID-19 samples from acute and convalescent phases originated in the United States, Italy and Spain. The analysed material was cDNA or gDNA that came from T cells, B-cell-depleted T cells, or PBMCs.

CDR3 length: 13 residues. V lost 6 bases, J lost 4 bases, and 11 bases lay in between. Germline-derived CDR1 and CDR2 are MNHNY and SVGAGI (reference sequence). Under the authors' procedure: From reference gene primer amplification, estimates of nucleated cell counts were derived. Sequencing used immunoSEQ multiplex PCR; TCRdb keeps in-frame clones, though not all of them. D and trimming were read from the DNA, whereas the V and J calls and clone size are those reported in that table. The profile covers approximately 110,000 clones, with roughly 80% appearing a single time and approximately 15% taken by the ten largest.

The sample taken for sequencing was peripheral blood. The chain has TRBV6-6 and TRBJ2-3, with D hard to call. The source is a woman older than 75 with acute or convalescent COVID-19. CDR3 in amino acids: CASRPDRADTQYF. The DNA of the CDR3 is TGTGCCAGCAGACCCGACCGGGCAGATACGCAGTATTTT.